Presented here are 18 T cell receptor beta chains from one specimen sequenced in a study of blood T cell repertoires in COVID-19. TCRdb keeps only in-frame clones here, not all; method: immunoSEQ multiplex PCR. The table has roughly 390,000 clones, more than 70% seen once. Sequenced input: peripheral blood. These receptors were taken from a woman aged 25-40 years with COVID-19, enrolled during active disease.

The J gene is TRBJ2-1, the V gene TRBV4-3; 12 bases agree with TRBD2. CDR1 and CDR2 from the germline V gene are LGHNA and YSLEER. The length of the CDR3 is 17 residues. V lost 3 bases to trimming and J lost 7 bases; unmatched junction nucleotides: 10. The CDR3 region is CASSQRALAGGYNEQFF. In DNA form, the CDR3 reads TGCGCCAGCAGCCAGAGGGCTCTAGCGGGAGGGTATAATGAGCAGTTCTTC.

The chain employs TRBV5-6 and TRBJ2-1, with D possibly being TRBD2 (5 bases). The CDR3 covers 12 residues. Germline lookup yields CDR1 SGHDT and CDR2 YYEEEE. The germline V and J ends were trimmed by 3 bases and 8 bases, with 9 bases remaining between them. In DNA, the CDR3 is TGTGCCAGCAGCTCTGGGAGTCATGAGCAGTTCTTC. Translated: CASSSGSHEQFF. Complete variable domain (other parts from reference TRBV5-6 and TRBJ2-1): DAGVTQSPTHLIKTRGQQVTLRCSPKSGHDTVSWYQQALGQGPQFIFQYYEEEERQRGNFPDRFSGHQFPNYSSELNVNALLLGDSALYLCASSSGSHEQFFGPGTRLTVL.

V is TRBV5-1 and J is TRBJ2-6, with 13 bases matching TRBD2. V lost 4 bases to trimming and J lost 0 bases; unmatched junction nucleotides: 4. The CDR3 runs to 18 residues. Germline loops: CDR1 SGHRS, CDR2 YFSETQ. The CDR3 region is CASSGGLAGLSGANVLTF. In nucleotides, the CDR3 is TGCGCCAGCAGCGGGGGACTAGCGGGACTCTCTGGGGCCAACGTCCTGACTTTC.

CDR3 nucleotide sequence: TGTGCCAGCAGCTCAGCGACAGGGATCGGGGAGACCCAGTACTTC. Protein product: CASSSATGIGETQYF. V is TRBV7-8 and J is TRBJ2-5, with TRBD1 matching over 7 bases. V gave up 4 bases and J gave up 5 bases; unmatched junction bases: 10. This CDR3 region has 15 residues. The germline V gene has CDR1 SGHVS and CDR2 FQNEAQ.

The rearrangement joins TRBV7-2 to TRBJ2-2; maybe TRBD1 (6 bases). This CDR3 has 15 residues. V dropped 2 bases and J dropped 3 bases, with 10 bases sitting between them. Germline lookup yields CDR1 SGHTA and CDR2 FQGNSA. CDR3 sequence: CASSLNQGYTGELFF. The DNA for the CDR3 is TGTGCCAGCAGCTTAAATCAGGGGTACACCGGGGAGCTGTTTTTT.

This sequence joins TRBV19 and TRBJ2-7, with 8 positions matching TRBD1. CDR1 and CDR2 (germline): LNHDA, SQIVND (reference sequence). V shed 7 bases and J 7 bases; nucleotides not matched to a gene: 12. There are 14 residues in the CDR3. The CDR3: CASTYSDRGGEQYF. CDR3 in DNA: TGTGCCAGTACTTACTCCGACAGGGGAGGTGAGCAGTACTTC.

This chain joins TRBV5-1 and TRBJ2-2; D is ambiguous. Germline CDR1 and CDR2: SGHRS and YFSETQ. The CDR3 runs to 12 residues. The V gene lost 1 base and the J gene lost 7 bases, with 5 bases spanning the gap. The CDR3 nucleotides read TGCGCCAGCAGCTTGACTGGCGGGGAGCTGTTTTTT. Translating gives CASSLTGGELFF.

The genes are TRBV9 and TRBJ1-3, with 7 bases fitting TRBD1. Germline V CDR1 and CDR2: SGDLS, YYNGEE. V lost 6 bases and J lost 4; bases outside the gene matches: 7. This CDR3 comprises 14 residues. The CDR3 loop is CASTRGTDGNTIYF. The CDR3 nucleotides read TGTGCCAGCACCCGTGGGACAGACGGAAACACCATATATTTT.

V gene TRBV3-1 (or the pseudogene TRBV3-2) combines with J gene TRBJ2-2, with TRBD1 as a possible D gene (7 bases). Germline V gene lookup returns CDR1 LGHDT and CDR2 YNNKEL (reference sequence). V was cut by 4 bases and J by 0 bases, with 18 bases left in between. The CDR3 has 18 amino acids. The CDR3 coding sequence is TGTGCCAGCAGCCCACACAGGGGTACGGGGGCGAACACCGGGGAGCTGTTTTTT. It yields the protein CASSPHRGTGANTGELFF.

Here the CDR3 DNA reads TGCGCCAGCAGCCAAGATAGCGGGAGGGCCGGGGTTTCTAGCACAGATACGCAGTATTTT. Protein sequence: CASSQDSGRAGVSSTDTQYF. The chain combines TRBV4-3 with TRBJ2-3; 11 bases line up with TRBD2. Germline V lookup: CDR1 LGHNA, CDR2 YSLEER. V was pared by 0 bases and J by 0 bases, with 11 bases of the junction left unmatched. This CDR3 has 20 amino acids.

V usage is TRBV10-3 and J usage is TRBJ2-2; the D gene is possibly TRBD1 (6 bases). CDR1 ENHRY and CDR2 SYGVKD come from the germline V gene. V dropped 8 bases and J dropped 7 bases, with 23 bases sitting between them. The CDR3 spans 16 residues. CDR3 nucleotides: TGTGCCATCTCGCACCTGGGGCCAGGGGATGGCGGGGAGCTGTTTTTT. Its translation: CAISHLGPGDGGELFF.

V and J are TRBV4-1 and TRBJ2-1; D may be TRBD1 (5 bases). V lost 2 bases, J lost 4 bases, and 12 bases lay in between. Germline loops: CDR1 MGHRA, CDR2 YSYEKL. This CDR3 is built from 15 residues. The CDR3 DNA is TGCGCCAGCAGCCAAAGAACAGGAGATTACAATGAGCAGTTCTTC. This sequence encodes CASSQRTGDYNEQFF.

This chain links TRBV11-1 with TRBJ2-2; no clear D. There are 12 residues in the CDR3. Trimming stripped 5 bases from V and 4 bases from J, with 5 bases between. The V gene's germline CDR1 is SGHAT and CDR2 FQDESV (reference sequence). The CDR3 sequence is CASSHFTGELFF. The CDR3 bases are TGTGCCAGCAGCCACTTCACCGGGGAGCTGTTTTTT.

The chain links TRBV30 to TRBJ2-2; D ambiguous. The CDR3 runs to 11 residues. From germline, CDR1 is GTSNPN and CDR2 SVGIG (reference sequence). Trimming removed 3 bases at V and 8 bases at J, with 7 bases between. Here the CDR3 reads CAWSRQGELFF. In DNA, the CDR3 is TGTGCCTGGAGCCGTCAGGGGGAGCTGTTTTTT. Complete variable domain (other parts from reference TRBV30 and TRBJ2-2): SQTIHQWPATLVQPVGSPLSLECTVEGTSNPNLYWYRQAAGRGLQLLFYSVGIGQISSEVPQNLSASRPQDRQFILSSKKLLLSDSGFYLCAWSRQGELFFGEGSRLTVL.

The chain is built from TRBV5-1 and TRBJ2-4; D call uncertain. Germline values: CDR1 SGHRS, CDR2 YFSETQ. The CDR3 has 12 amino acids. V lost 5 bases to trimming and J lost 8 bases, with 11 bases between them. For the CDR3, the DNA is TGCGCCAGCAGTACCGACTTAGACATTCAGTACTTC. Translating it yields CASSTDLDIQYF.

This chain joins TRBV6-6 and TRBJ1-6; D uncertain. Germline V gene lookup returns CDR1 MNHNY and CDR2 SVGAGI (reference sequence). Trimming left V 0 bases short and J 5 bases short, with 11 bases between. The CDR3 runs to 16 residues. The CDR3 spells CASSYSPETNNSPLHF. For the CDR3, the DNA is TGTGCCAGCAGTTACTCTCCCGAGACTAATAATTCACCCCTCCACTTT.

The V gene is TRBV4-3, the J gene TRBJ2-7, with 9 bases that match TRBD1. The V gene end was trimmed by 4 bases and the J gene end by 5 bases; junction bases not matched to a gene: 9. This CDR3 contains 15 residues. CDR1 LGHNA and CDR2 YSLEER come from the germline V gene. CDR3 loop: CASSLGTGQGNEQYF. The CDR3 DNA is TGCGCCAGCAGCCTAGGGACGGGACAGGGAAACGAGCAGTACTTC.

This chain joins TRBV3-1 (or the pseudogene TRBV3-2) and TRBJ1-4; 7 bases align to TRBD1. Germline CDR1 LGHDT, CDR2 YNNKEL (reference sequence). CDR3 length: 14 residues. The J segment lost 7 bases and the V segment lost 1 base, leaving 3 bases of the junction unmatched. The CDR3 loop reads CASSQVGGSEKLFF. CDR3 DNA sequence: TGTGCCAGCAGCCAAGTAGGGGGCAGTGAAAAACTGTTTTTT.